These 26 T cell receptor beta chains share one sample of origin, sequenced in a study of long-term antiretroviral therapy in people with HIV (dated by TCRdb to about 2022). Sequencing of the TRB variable region was done with the immunoSEQ hsTCRB v3.0 assay at survey level resolution. The immuneACCESS repertoire file appears here via TCRdb, limited to in-frame rearrangements. These files lack a portion of the clones; in checked studies, under half of the deficit traces to unresolved V genes, and the cause of the others is not known. This sample comprises about 21,000 clones, approximately 90% of them detected only once. The ten largest clones capture 3.5% to 4.5% of the sample. The sample here was unsorted PBMCs, taken 2.3 years after starting antiretroviral therapy. The source is a man aged 55 to 70 with HIV.

CDR3 protein: CASSLRLQNRHEQFF. CDR3 nucleotide sequence: TGTGCCAGCAGCTTGCGACTACAAAATCGCCATGAGCAGTTCTTC. The chain carries TRBV5-8 and TRBJ2-1; a weak D match, TRBD2 (5 bases). V lost 1 base and J lost 8, with 16 bases in between. CDR3 length: 15 residues. Germline loops: CDR1 SGHTS, CDR2 YDEGEE.

The V call is TRBV4-1, the J call TRBJ2-7; 8 positions match TRBD1. V shed 5 bases, J shed 3 bases, and the junction held 6 bases outside the gene matches. Per germline, CDR1 MGHRA and CDR2 YSYEKL. The CDR3 totals 14 residues. The CDR3 spells CASSSGQALYEQYF. CDR3 in DNA: TGCGCCAGCAGCTCGGGACAGGCCCTCTACGAGCAGTACTTC.

The chain recombines TRBV7-6 with TRBJ1-3; D not resolved. The germline CDR1 and CDR2 sequences are SGHVS and FNYEAQ. Trimming took off 2 bases at V and 3 bases at J, with 11 bases between the two ends. The CDR3 consists of 15 residues. The CDR3 region has the DNA TGTGCCAGCAGCTTAAACCGGGCGGGTGGAAACACCATATATTTT. Translated: CASSLNRAGGNTIYF.

The chain combines TRBV9 with TRBJ2-5, with D perhaps TRBD1 or TRBD2 (5 bases each). Germline values: CDR1 SGDLS, CDR2 YYNGEE. This CDR3 is 15 amino acids long. The V and J ends lost 1 base and 5 bases respectively, with 15 bases between them. The CDR3 bases are TGTGCCAGCAGCGTATTGGGGGATCACCGGGAGACCCAGTACTTC. This translates into CASSVLGDHRETQYF.

This clone was counted between two and nine times. The genes are TRBV18 and TRBJ1-6; D not resolved. Germline V gives CDR1 KGHSH, CDR2 LQKENI. This CDR3 spans 14 amino acids. The ends were cut back, 4 bases at V and 5 bases at J, with 9 bases in the middle. CDR3 bases: TGTGCCAGCTCACGGGTCGGCGATAATTCACCCCTCCACTTT. Amino acid sequence: CASSRVGDNSPLHF.

The CDR3: CTSSPSYEQYF. CDR3 in DNA: TGCACCAGCAGCCCGTCCTACGAGCAGTACTTC. The gene calls are TRBV1 and TRBJ2-7; TRBD2 was called by the table and not checked on the DNA. TRBV1 is listed as a pseudogene. CDR3 length equals 11 residues.

V gene TRBV5-1 combines with J gene TRBJ1-1; 8 nucleotides match TRBD1. CDR3 size: 15 residues. CDR1 SGHRS and CDR2 YFSETQ come from the germline V gene. V dropped 4 bases and J dropped 3; count of bases not matched to a gene: 8. For the CDR3, the DNA is TGCGCCAGCAGCGTACTCAGGGGGCCCGACACTGAAGCTTTCTTT. It is translated as CASSVLRGPDTEAFF.

This chain uses TRBV9 with TRBJ2-3; 8 nucleotides line up with TRBD1. J gave up 2 bases and V 0 bases, and 8 bases lay outside the gene matches. The germline CDR1 and CDR2 sequences are SGDLS and YYNGEE. This CDR3 has 17 amino acids. The CDR3 region has the DNA TGTGCCAGCAGCGTAGCTTACGGGACAGGTTCCACAGATACGCAGTATTTT. This gives the protein CASSVAYGTGSTDTQYF.

This clone has just one count. This chain connects TRBV7-9 to TRBJ1-1; D is uncertain. The CDR3 sequence is 14 residues long. The V end was cut by 1 base, the J end by 8 bases, with 14 bases between. CDR1 SEHNR and CDR2 FQNEAQ come from the germline V gene (reference sequence). The CDR3 loop is CASSLGAERIEAFF. The CDR3 coding sequence is TGTGCCAGCAGCTTAGGTGCGGAGCGTATCGAAGCTTTCTTT. The full variable domain, completed using reference TRBV7-9 and TRBJ1-1, is DTGVSQNPRHKITKRGQNVTFRCDPISEHNRLYWYRQTLGQGPEFLTYFQNEAQLEKSRLLSDRFSAERPKGSFSTLEIQRTEQGDSAMYLCASSLGAERIEAFFGQGTRLTVV.

This chain connects TRBV18 to TRBJ2-5; the D is unclear. From germline, CDR1 is KGHSH and CDR2 LQKENI. There are 14 residues in the CDR3. V lost 0 bases to trimming and J lost 2 bases, with 7 bases between them. This CDR3 is CASSPPASQETQYF. The DNA for the CDR3 is TGTGCCAGCTCACCACCAGCTAGTCAAGAGACCCAGTACTTC.

The chain has TRBV11-3 and TRBJ2-2; 13 bases agree with TRBD2. This CDR3 is 14 amino acids long. V shed 3 bases, J shed 8 bases, and the junction held 0 bases outside the gene matches. Germline CDR1 and CDR2: SGHNT and YENEEA. CDR3 amino acids: CASSLGLAGGELFF. The CDR3 bases are TGTGCCAGCAGCTTGGGACTAGCGGGGGGGGAGCTGTTTTTT.

This chain links TRBV5-1 with TRBJ2-5; D gene uncertain. The CDR3 is made up of 13 amino acids. Trimming removed 3 bases from V and 1 base from J, with 7 bases in between. CDR1 and CDR2 from the germline V gene are SGHRS and YFSETQ. The DNA for the CDR3 is TGCGCCAGCAGCTATACGCCCCAAGAGACCCAGTACTTC. Its translation is CASSYTPQETQYF.

The chain combines TRBV14 with TRBJ1-2, with 7 bases lining up with TRBD1. The germline V gene has CDR1 SGHDN and CDR2 FVKESK. CDR3 length: 14 residues. J gave up 6 bases and V 4 bases, and 8 bases lay outside the gene matches. The CDR3 is CASSPMDRRHGYTF. CDR3 DNA sequence: TGTGCCAGCAGCCCTATGGACAGGCGCCATGGCTACACCTTC.

The chain recombines TRBV15 with TRBJ1-6; D unclear. Trimming left V 3 bases short and J 9 bases short, with 9 bases between. Germline lookup yields CDR1 LNHNV and CDR2 YYDKDF (reference sequence). The CDR3 loop spans 13 amino acids. CDR3 bases: TGTGCCACCAGCAGTGGGGTTAGTTCACCCCTCCACTTT. As protein: CATSSGVSSPLHF. The entire variable domain, with the rest obtained from reference TRBV15 and TRBJ1-6, is as follows: DAMVIQNPRYQVTQFGKPVTLSCSQTLNHNVMYWYQQKSSQAPKLLFHYYDKDFNNEADTPDNFQSRRPNTSFCFLDIRSPGLGDTAMYLCATSSGVSSPLHFGNGTRLTVT.

The chain uses TRBV30 and TRBJ1-2; TRBD1 might be the D (6 bases). Germline V lookup: CDR1 GTSNPN, CDR2 SVGIG (reference sequence). Trimming took off 3 bases at V and 7 bases at J, with 15 bases between the two ends. This CDR3 region has 13 residues. The CDR3 spells CAWRARGGSGYTF. CDR3 coding DNA: TGTGCCTGGAGGGCCAGGGGCGGTAGTGGCTACACCTTC.

The rearrangement links TRBV4-3 to TRBJ1-1; D ambiguous. With 2 bases removed from V and 4 bases from J, the gap between germline ends came to 8 bases. Germline V CDR1 and CDR2: LGHNA, YSLEER. The CDR3 runs to 13 residues. The CDR3 nucleotides are TGCGCCAGCAGCCAAAATTACCCCACTGAAGCTTTCTTT. Translated, it gives CASSQNYPTEAFF.

The V and J genes are TRBV2 and TRBJ2-7, with no clear D. Trimming stripped 10 bases from V and 0 bases from J, with 13 bases between. CDR3 size: 13 residues. Germline V CDR1 and CDR2: SNHLY, FYNNEI. This chain's CDR3 is CATKYGLSYEQYF. CDR3 DNA sequence: TGTGCCACTAAGTACGGGCTCTCCTACGAGCAGTACTTC.

Here the CDR3 DNA reads TGCGCCAGCAGCCAAGATGGGACAGGGACTTCACCCCTCCACTTT. The encoded protein is CASSQDGTGTSPLHF. J is TRBJ1-6 and V is TRBV4-1, with 9 bases that match TRBD1. Germline CDR1 is MGHRA and CDR2 is YSYEKL. The CDR3 has 15 residues. Trimming took 0 bases from V and 9 from J; bases not matched to a gene: 3.

The chain combines TRBV7-6 with TRBJ1-4, with D perhaps TRBD1 (5 bases). The germline V gene encodes CDR1 SGHVS and CDR2 FNYEAQ. The length of the CDR3 is 15 residues. Trimming left V 1 base short and J 8 bases short, with 14 bases between. The CDR3 coding sequence is TGTGCCAGCAGCTTAGTGAACAGTGGGGCAGAAAAACTGTTTTTT. It specifies CASSLVNSGAEKLFF. The whole variable domain, remainder taken from reference TRBV7-6 and TRBJ1-4, is GAGVSQSPRYKVTKRGQDVALRCDPISGHVSLYWYRQALGQGPEFLTYFNYEAQQDKSGLPNDRFSAERPEGSISTLTIQRTEQRDSAMYRCASSLVNSGAEKLFFGSGTQLSVL.

The chain employs TRBV28 and TRBJ2-2; TRBD1 or TRBD2 may be the D gene (6 bases each). CDR3 length equals 16 residues. Trimming stripped 5 bases from V and 6 bases from J, with 19 bases between. Germline CDR1 MDHEN, CDR2 SYDVKM. DNA for the CDR3: TGTGCCAGCAGTCCAATACAGGGAGGCTACGCCGGGGAGCTGTTTTTT. Encoded protein: CASSPIQGGYAGELFF.

The V and J genes are TRBV21-1 and TRBJ2-2; the tabulated D call, TRBD1, remains unverified against the DNA. TRBV21-1 is shown as a pseudogene. The CDR3 spans 23 residues. The CDR3 DNA reads as TGTGCCAGCAGCAAATTGGTCCCTCGGGACAGGGAAATCTATTTTAGGCCCACCGGGGAGCTGTTTTTT. Protein product: CASSKLVPRDREIYFRPTGELFF.

The CDR3 nucleotides are TGTGCCAGCAGCTCCGAACCCCGGGGGGTGGTGAGTTCACCCCTCCACTTT. Its translation is CASSSEPRGVVSSPLHF. The chain carries TRBV5-4 and TRBJ1-6, with D perhaps matching TRBD1 (5 bases). V dropped 3 bases and J dropped 9 bases, with 22 bases sitting between them. The CDR3 has 17 amino acids. CDR1 and CDR2 (germline): SGHNT, YYREEE (reference sequence).

This clone was found a few times. This sequence joins TRBV5-1 and TRBJ1-4; TRBD1 matches at 9 bases. Germline V lookup: CDR1 SGHRS, CDR2 YFSETQ. The CDR3 runs to 14 residues. J was trimmed by 8 bases and V by 4 bases; bases with no gene match: 6. The CDR3 loop reads CASSRGQGSEKLFF. The CDR3 DNA reads as TGCGCCAGCAGCCGGGGACAGGGCAGCGAAAAACTGTTTTTT.

This chain connects TRBV4-2 to TRBJ1-3; 8 nucleotides agree with TRBD1. With V trimmed by 3 bases and J by 0 bases, 1 base remained unmatched. Germline V CDR1 and CDR2: LGHNA, YNFKEQ. The CDR3 length is 15 residues. CDR3 coding DNA: TGTGCCAGCAGCCAGGACAGGGACTCTGGAAACACCATATATTTT. This translates into CASSQDRDSGNTIYF.

The CDR3 DNA reads TGTGCCATCAGTGAGACACAGGGGGCTCACGAGCAGTACTTC. Protein sequence: CAISETQGAHEQYF. The chain joins TRBV10-3 to TRBJ2-7; 9 nucleotides agree with TRBD1. V gave up 2 bases and J gave up 5 bases; unmatched junction bases: 4. The CDR3 extends over 14 amino acids. Germline CDR1 is ENHRY and CDR2 is SYGVKD.

This rearrangement joins TRBV6-4 to TRBJ2-3; D not certain. The CDR3 spans 13 residues. The V end was cut by 5 bases, the J end by 4 bases, with 10 bases between. In germline, CDR1 is MRHNA, CDR2 SNTAGT. The CDR3 sequence: CASSRLVADTQYF. CDR3 DNA sequence: TGTGCCAGCAGTAGGCTAGTCGCAGATACGCAGTATTTT.